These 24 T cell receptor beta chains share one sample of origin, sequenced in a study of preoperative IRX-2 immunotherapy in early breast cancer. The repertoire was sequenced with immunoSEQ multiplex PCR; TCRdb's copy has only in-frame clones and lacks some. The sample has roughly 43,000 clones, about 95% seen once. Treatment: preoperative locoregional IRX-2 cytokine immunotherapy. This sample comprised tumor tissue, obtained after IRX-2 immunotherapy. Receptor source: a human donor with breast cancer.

The CDR3 loop is CATSRDTGAPYEQYF. CDR3 coding DNA: TGTGCCACCAGCAGAGATACAGGGGCGCCCTACGAGCAGTACTTC. The rearrangement joins TRBV15 to TRBJ2-7; 7 nucleotides match TRBD1. The CDR3 totals 15 residues. With 0 bases clipped from V and 2 bases from J, the junction kept 4 bases outside the gene matches. Germline lookup yields CDR1 LNHNV and CDR2 YYDKDF (reference sequence).

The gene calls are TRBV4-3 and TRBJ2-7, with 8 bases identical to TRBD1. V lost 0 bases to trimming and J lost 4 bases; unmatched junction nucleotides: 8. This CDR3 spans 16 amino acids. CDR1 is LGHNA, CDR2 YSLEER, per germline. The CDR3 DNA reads TGCGCCAGCAGCCAAGAAGCTCACAGGGGGTCTTACGAGCAGTACTTC. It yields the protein CASSQEAHRGSYEQYF.

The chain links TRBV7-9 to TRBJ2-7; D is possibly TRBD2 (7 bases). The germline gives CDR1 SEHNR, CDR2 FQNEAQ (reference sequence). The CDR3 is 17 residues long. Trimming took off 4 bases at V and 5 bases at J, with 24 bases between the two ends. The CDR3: CASSSLRGRAVTHEQYF. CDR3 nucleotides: TGTGCCAGCAGCTCCCTTAGGGGGAGGGCCGTAACCCACGAGCAGTACTTC.

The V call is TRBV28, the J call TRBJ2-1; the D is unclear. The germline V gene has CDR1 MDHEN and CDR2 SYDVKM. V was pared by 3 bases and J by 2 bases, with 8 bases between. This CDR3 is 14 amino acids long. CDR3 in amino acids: CASSFSGAYNEQFF. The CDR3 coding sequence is TGTGCCAGCAGTTTTTCTGGAGCCTACAATGAGCAGTTCTTC.

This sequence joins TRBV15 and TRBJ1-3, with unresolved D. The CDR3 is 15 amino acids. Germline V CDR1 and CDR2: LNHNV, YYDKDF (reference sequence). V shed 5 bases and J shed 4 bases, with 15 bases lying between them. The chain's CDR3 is CATSVNSAWGNTIYF. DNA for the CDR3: TGTGCCACCAGCGTTAACAGCGCCTGGGGAAACACCATATATTTT.

The CDR3 bases are TGTGCCAGCAGTTTTCCCGGGGAGCTGTTTTTT. This codes for CASSFPGELFF. The chain links TRBV28 to TRBJ2-2; D is undetermined. Trimming removed 3 bases from V and 6 bases from J, with 2 bases in between. Germline-derived CDR1 and CDR2 are MDHEN and SYDVKM. CDR3 size: 11 residues.

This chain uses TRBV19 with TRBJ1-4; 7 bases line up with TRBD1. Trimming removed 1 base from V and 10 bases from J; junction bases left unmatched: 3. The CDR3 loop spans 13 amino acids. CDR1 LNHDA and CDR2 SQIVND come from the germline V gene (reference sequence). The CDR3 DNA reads TGTGCCAGTAGTATAGCGTGGACAGGAAAACTGTTTTTT. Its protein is CASSIAWTGKLFF. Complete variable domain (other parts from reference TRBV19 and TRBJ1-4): DGGITQSPKYLFRKEGQNVTLSCEQNLNHDAMYWYRQDPGQGLRLIYYSQIVNDFQKGDIAEGYSVSREKKESFPLTVTSAQKNPTAFYLCASSIAWTGKLFFGSGTQLSVL.

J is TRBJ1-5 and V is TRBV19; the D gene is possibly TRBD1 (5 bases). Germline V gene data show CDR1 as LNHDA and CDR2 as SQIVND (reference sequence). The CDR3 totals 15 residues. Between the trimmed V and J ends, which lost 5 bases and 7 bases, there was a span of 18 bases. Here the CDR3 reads CASSVPGTPRQPQHF. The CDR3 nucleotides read TGTGCCAGTAGTGTCCCCGGGACGCCCCGGCAGCCCCAGCATTTT. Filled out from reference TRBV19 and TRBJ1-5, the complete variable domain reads DGGITQSPKYLFRKEGQNVTLSCEQNLNHDAMYWYRQDPGQGLRLIYYSQIVNDFQKGDIAEGYSVSREKKESFPLTVTSAQKNPTAFYLCASSVPGTPRQPQHFGDGTRLSIL.

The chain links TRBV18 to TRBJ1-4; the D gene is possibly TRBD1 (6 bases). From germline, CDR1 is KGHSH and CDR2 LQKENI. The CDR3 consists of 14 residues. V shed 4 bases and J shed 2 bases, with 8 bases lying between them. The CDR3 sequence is CASSQDRTNEKLFF. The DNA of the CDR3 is TGTGCCAGCTCACAAGACAGGACTAATGAAAAACTGTTTTTT.

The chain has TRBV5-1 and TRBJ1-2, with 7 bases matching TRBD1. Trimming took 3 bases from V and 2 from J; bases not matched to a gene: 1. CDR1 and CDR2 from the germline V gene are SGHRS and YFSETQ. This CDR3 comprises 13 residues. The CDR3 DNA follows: TGCGCCAGCAGCTGGGGACAGAACTATGGCTACACCTTC. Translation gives CASSWGQNYGYTF.

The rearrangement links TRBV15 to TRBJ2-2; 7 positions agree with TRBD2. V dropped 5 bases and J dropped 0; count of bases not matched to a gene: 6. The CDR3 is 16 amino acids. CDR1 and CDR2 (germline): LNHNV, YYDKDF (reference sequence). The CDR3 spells CATSGSSGTNTGELFF. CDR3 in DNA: TGTGCCACCAGCGGCTCTAGCGGAACGAACACCGGGGAGCTGTTTTTT.

In DNA, the CDR3 is TGTGCCAGCAGTTCTAGCGGGGGGGTGTGGGAGACCCAGTACTTC. Translating gives CASSSSGGVWETQYF. The chain has TRBV7-2 and TRBJ2-5; 12 bases match TRBD2. CDR3 length: 15 amino acids. Trimming removed 6 bases from V and 5 bases from J; junction bases left unmatched: 7. The germline V gene encodes CDR1 SGHTA and CDR2 FQGNSA.

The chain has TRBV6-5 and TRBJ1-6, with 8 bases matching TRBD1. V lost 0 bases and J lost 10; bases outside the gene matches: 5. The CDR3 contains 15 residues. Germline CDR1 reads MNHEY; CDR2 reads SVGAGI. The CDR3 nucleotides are TGTGCCAGCAGTTACTCTCGACAGGGGTTATCACCCCTCCACTTT. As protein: CASSYSRQGLSPLHF.

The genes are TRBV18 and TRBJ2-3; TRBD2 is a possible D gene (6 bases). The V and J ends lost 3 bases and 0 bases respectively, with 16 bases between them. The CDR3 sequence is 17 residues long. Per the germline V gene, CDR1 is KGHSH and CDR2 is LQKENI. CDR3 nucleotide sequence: TGTGCCAGCTCACCCATTTGGACTACAGCTAGCACAGATACGCAGTATTTT. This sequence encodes CASSPIWTTASTDTQYF.

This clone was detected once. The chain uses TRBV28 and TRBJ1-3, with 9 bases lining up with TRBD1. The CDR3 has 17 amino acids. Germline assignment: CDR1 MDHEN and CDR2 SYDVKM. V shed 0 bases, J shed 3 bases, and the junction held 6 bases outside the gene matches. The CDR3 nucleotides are TGTGCCAGCAGTTTATGGTCACAGGGGGCGCGTGGAAACACCATATATTTT. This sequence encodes CASSLWSQGARGNTIYF.

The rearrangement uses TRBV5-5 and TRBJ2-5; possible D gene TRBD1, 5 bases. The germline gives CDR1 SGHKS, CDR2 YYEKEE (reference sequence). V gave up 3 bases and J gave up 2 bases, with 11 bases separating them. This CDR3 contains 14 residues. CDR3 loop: CASSSRQKQETQYF. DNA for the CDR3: TGTGCCAGCAGCTCCCGACAGAAACAAGAGACCCAGTACTTC.

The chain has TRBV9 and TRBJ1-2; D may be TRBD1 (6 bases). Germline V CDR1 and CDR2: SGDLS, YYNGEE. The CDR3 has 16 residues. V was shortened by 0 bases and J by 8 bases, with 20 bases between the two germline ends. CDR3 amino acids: CASSVDPGHSSRGYTF. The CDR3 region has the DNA TGTGCCAGCAGCGTAGACCCGGGACACTCCTCCCGGGGCTACACCTTC.

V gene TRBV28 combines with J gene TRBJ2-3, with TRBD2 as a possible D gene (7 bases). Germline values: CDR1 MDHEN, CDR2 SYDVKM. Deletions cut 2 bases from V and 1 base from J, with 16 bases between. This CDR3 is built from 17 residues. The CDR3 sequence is CASSLMWGGDGTDTQYF. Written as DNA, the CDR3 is TGTGCCAGCAGTTTAATGTGGGGGGGCGACGGCACAGATACGCAGTATTTT.

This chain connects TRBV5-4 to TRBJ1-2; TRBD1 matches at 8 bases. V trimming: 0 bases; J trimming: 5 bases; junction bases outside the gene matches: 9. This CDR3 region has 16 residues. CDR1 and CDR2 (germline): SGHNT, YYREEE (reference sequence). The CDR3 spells CASSLGAQGGGYGYTF. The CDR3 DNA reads TGTGCCAGCAGCTTGGGCGCACAGGGGGGAGGTTATGGCTACACCTTC.

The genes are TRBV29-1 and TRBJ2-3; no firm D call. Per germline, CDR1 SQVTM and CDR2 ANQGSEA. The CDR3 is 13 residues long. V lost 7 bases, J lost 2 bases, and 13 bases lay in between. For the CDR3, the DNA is TGCAGCGGGAAAGGAGTGTACACAGATACGCAGTATTTT. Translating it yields CSGKGVYTDTQYF.

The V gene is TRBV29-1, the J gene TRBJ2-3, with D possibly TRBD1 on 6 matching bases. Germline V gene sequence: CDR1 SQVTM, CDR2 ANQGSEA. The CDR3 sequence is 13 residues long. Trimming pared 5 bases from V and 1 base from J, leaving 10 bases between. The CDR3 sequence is CSVYRDRTDTQYF. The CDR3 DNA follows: TGCAGCGTTTACAGGGACCGCACAGATACGCAGTATTTT.

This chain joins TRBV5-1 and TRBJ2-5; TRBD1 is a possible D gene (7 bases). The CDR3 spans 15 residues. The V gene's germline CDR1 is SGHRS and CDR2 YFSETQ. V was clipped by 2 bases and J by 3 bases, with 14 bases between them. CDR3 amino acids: CASSFFRRGEETQYF. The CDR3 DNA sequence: TGCGCCAGCAGCTTCTTTCGCAGGGGGGAAGAGACCCAGTACTTC.

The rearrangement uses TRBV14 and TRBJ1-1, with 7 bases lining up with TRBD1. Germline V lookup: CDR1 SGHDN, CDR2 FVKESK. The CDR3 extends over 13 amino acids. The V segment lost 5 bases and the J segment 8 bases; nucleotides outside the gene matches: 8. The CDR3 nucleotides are TGTGCCAGCAGCTCACGACAGGGCGCGGAAGCTTTCTTT. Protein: CASSSRQGAEAFF.

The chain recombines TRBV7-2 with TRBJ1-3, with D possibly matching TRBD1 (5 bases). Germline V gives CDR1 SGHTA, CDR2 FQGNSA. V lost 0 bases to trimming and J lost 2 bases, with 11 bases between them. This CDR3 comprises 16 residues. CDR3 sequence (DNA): TGTGCCAGCAGCTTAGCGGGGGAAGTAGCTGGAAACACCATATATTTT. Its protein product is CASSLAGEVAGNTIYF.